The entry below gives a single T cell receptor beta chain sequence along with its context. What it binds is not known. This record comes from a study of blood T cells in healthy people across ages. Study background: Capturing about one barcoded beta molecule per two T cells was achieved by template switching.

Study conclusions and caveats: It was not known whether donors were CMV positive (a possible confounder of expanded clonotype changes).

Trimming pared 3 bases from V and 6 bases from J, leaving 18 bases between. The V gene's germline CDR1 is SGDLS and CDR2 YYNGEE. This CDR3 spans 15 amino acids. Combining a sample-barcoded 5' primer with a J-beta primer mix, a second PCR ran for about 7 to 11 cycles. Each of the cDNA molecules was tagged by a template-switch adaptor with 12 random nucleotides. Each of the samples gave a minimum of 2.5 million paired-end reads that contained CDR3. TCRdb re-derived calls from the 5' RACE reads in MiXCR, one entry per CDR3 protein. There are some 1.5 million distinct CDR3 sequences in the sample; roughly 27% occur only once, and around 7.7% lies in the top ten.

The source is a woman in her twenties or thirties in good health. The chain is built from TRBV9 and TRBJ1-1, with a tentative D call TRBD1 (6 bases). Sequenced material: blood. The DNA of the CDR3 is TGTGCCAGCAGCGCCAGCTCACAGGGTTACGCTGAAGCTTTCTTT. As protein: CASSASSQGYAEAFF.